A selection of T cell receptor beta chains follows, all from one sample in a study of T-cell reconstitution after alpha-beta-depleted transplantation in children. MiXCR, run by TCRdb on the PCR reads, gives a single entry per CDR3 protein. The sample has 100,000 or so distinct CDR3 sequences; under 7% are singletons. The specimen comprised PBMCs, mostly from graft donor cells, sampled 60 days after TCRalphabeta/CD19-depleted stem cell transplant. The origin of the receptors is a female patient aged 2-9 years who had a stem cell transplant for Fanconi anemia, so the T cells may come from the graft donor. Both conserved end residues are part of each CDR3. D genes are given only for firm matches. Clone size appears in some rows only: once, few, many, or a class for an expanded clone.

v_call	j_call	d_call	clone_size	cdr3_nt	cdr3_aa
TRBV28	TRBJ2-7	-	-	TGTGCCAGCAGTTCTCCAAGGGGGGCGGGAGTTTGGTACGAGCAGTACTTC	CASSSPRGAGVWYEQYF
TRBV6-1	TRBJ2-2	-	-	TGTGCCAGCAGCCCGTATCTTGAGCGAACCGGGGAGCTGTTTTTT	CASSPYLERTGELFF
TRBV3-1	TRBJ2-7	TRBD2	-	TGTGCCAGCAGCCCCCTAGCGGGGAAGACCTACGAGCAGTACTTC	CASSPLAGKTYEQYF
TRBV7-2	TRBJ1-5	-	-	TGTGCCAGCAGCTTAGTTCCAGGGAGGGGTTGGGATCAGCCCCAGCATTTT	CASSLVPGRGWDQPQHF
TRBV3-2	TRBJ1-5	-	-	TGTGCCAGCAGCTCTACAGGGGGCAATCAGCCCCAGCATTTT	CASSSTGGNQPQHF
TRBV2	TRBJ1-3	-	many	TGTGCCAGCAGGCCAGGGGACGGAAACACCATATATTTT	CASRPGDGNTIYF
TRBV12-3/TRBV12-4	TRBJ2-4	-	many	TGTGCCAGCAGTTCGTCGGAGGGGAACATTCAGTACTTC	CASSSSEGNIQYF
TRBV5-6	TRBJ2-5	TRBD1	-	TGTGCCAGCAGCTTCTGGGACAGGGGGGTCCAAGAGACCCAGTACTTC	CASSFWDRGVQETQYF
TRBV6-1	TRBJ2-1	TRBD1	-	TGTGCCAGCAGTGACGCGGCCCGGACAGGTTACAATGAGCAGTTCTTC	CASSDAARTGYNEQFF
TRBV20-1	TRBJ2-1	TRBD2	few	TGCAGTGCTACCTACCTAGCGGGGACCGACAATGAGCAGTTCTTC	CSATYLAGTDNEQFF
TRBV7-2	TRBJ2-7	-	many	TGTGCCAGCAGCTCACGACTAGAACGACTCCACGAGCAGTACTTC	CASSSRLERLHEQYF
TRBV5-5	TRBJ2-7	TRBD1	-	TGTGCCAGCAGCTTTATCGGGACAGGGTACCACGAGCAGTACTTC	CASSFIGTGYHEQYF
TRBV11-3	TRBJ2-3	TRBD2	few	TGTGCCAGCAGCCCAGGGACTAGCGGGTCAGATACGCAGTATTTT	CASSPGTSGSDTQYF
TRBV5-1	TRBJ2-3	TRBD1	many	TGCGCCAGCCTCGACAGGGGACTTGGGGATACGCAGTATTTT	CASLDRGLGDTQYF
TRBV5-1	TRBJ2-3	-	many	TGCGCCAGCACCACCGGAGTGAACACAGATACGCAGTATTTT	CASTTGVNTDTQYF
TRBV20-1	TRBJ1-6	TRBD1	few	TGCAGTGCCTCTTCGGACAGGGGGCATTCACCCCTCCACTTT	CSASSDRGHSPLHF
TRBV7-3	TRBJ2-3	-	few	TGTGCCAGCAGCTTAAGTTCTAGCTGGGCAGATACGCAGTATTTT	CASSLSSSWADTQYF
TRBV27	TRBJ2-1	-	many	TGTGCCAGCAGTTTGAGGGCTAGCTCCTACAATGAGCAGTTCTTC	CASSLRASSYNEQFF
TRBV6-1	TRBJ2-5	-	many	TGTGCCAGCAGTACAAAAAACCCACAGGCTAGCGAACTTCCCGGGACCCAGTACTTC	CASSTKNPQASELPGTQYF
TRBV12-3/TRBV12-4	TRBJ2-6	TRBD2	many	TGTGCCAGCAGTTCGGAGCGGGGGACCTCTGGGGCCAACGTCCTGACTTTC	CASSSERGTSGANVLTF
TRBV27	TRBJ2-7	TRBD2	many	TGTGCCAGCAGTCCCTATTCGATCGGGACTACCCGTTACGAGCAGTACTTC	CASSPYSIGTTRYEQYF
TRBV29-1	TRBJ1-2	TRBD1	-	TGCAGCGTTTCCCTTACAGGGGATGGCTACACCTTC	CSVSLTGDGYTF
TRBV28	TRBJ2-7	-	many	TGTGCCAGCAGTTTATCGGACAGCTACGAGCAGTACTTC	CASSLSDSYEQYF
TRBV30	TRBJ1-4	-	-	TGTGCCTGGAGCTTTGGGACCTCAAATGAAAAACTGTTTTTT	CAWSFGTSNEKLFF
TRBV2	TRBJ2-5	-	few	TGTGCCAGCAGTCGGGCGCCCCGAACGCTACAAGAGACCCAGTACTTC	CASSRAPRTLQETQYF
TRBV4-1	TRBJ1-4	-	few	TGCGCCAGCAGCCCCGACGTAGTAATCAATGAAAAACTGTTTTTT	CASSPDVVINEKLFF
TRBV10-3	TRBJ1-6	-	many	TGTGCCATCAGTGCAACGGGCAACTCCTATAATTCACCCCTCCACTTT	CAISATGNSYNSPLHF
TRBV29-1	TRBJ1-1	-	many	TGCAGCGTTGGGGACTCAGGGACCTATTTTCCCACTGAAGCTTTCTTT	CSVGDSGTYFPTEAFF
TRBV20-1	TRBJ2-7	TRBD2	few	TGCAGTGCTAGAGGTCTTCTAGCGGGCGTCTACGAGCAGTACTTC	CSARGLLAGVYEQYF
TRBV3-1	TRBJ2-2	-	many	TGTGCCAGCAGCCAGGGGTACTCCGCCGGGGAGCTGTTTTTT	CASSQGYSAGELFF
TRBV5-1	TRBJ1-2	-	many	TGCGCCAGCAGCTTGGTCGGGGACCCTCGCTACACCTTC	CASSLVGDPRYTF
TRBV12-3/TRBV12-4	TRBJ2-1	-	many	TGTGCCAGCAGTTTATTTTCCGCTAATGAGCAGTTCTTC	CASSLFSANEQFF
TRBV4-2	TRBJ2-7	-	-	TGTGCCAGCAGCCAAGATGGCCTCGAGCAGTACTTC	CASSQDGLEQYF
TRBV12-3/TRBV12-4	TRBJ2-2	TRBD1	few	TGTGCCAGCAGACGGGACAGTACCACCGGGGAGCTGTTTTTT	CASRRDSTTGELFF
TRBV20-1	TRBJ2-1	-	-	TGCAGTGCTAGCAGGGGGGGCCTCTACAATGAGCAGTTCTTC	CSASRGGLYNEQFF
TRBV7-3	TRBJ1-1	-	many	TGTGCCAGCAGCTTATCGGGAAGTGGGAACACTGAAGCTTTCTTT	CASSLSGSGNTEAFF
TRBV15	TRBJ2-7	-	few	TGTGCCACCAGCAGAGCGGCAGGACCCTACGAGCAGTACTTC	CATSRAAGPYEQYF
TRBV5-4	TRBJ1-6	-	few	TGTGCCAGCACCATTGAGGCCCATAATTCACCCCTCCACTTT	CASTIEAHNSPLHF
TRBV2	TRBJ2-1	-	-	TGTGCCAGCCGTCAACCGGGTAGAGTACGCGATGAGCAGTTCTTC	CASRQPGRVRDEQFF
TRBV20-1	TRBJ1-2	TRBD1	-	TGCAGTGCTGGGACAGGGGTTGGCTACACCTTC	CSAGTGVGYTF
TRBV12-3/TRBV12-4	TRBJ2-5	TRBD2	-	TGTGCCAGCAGGCTAGCGGGGGGGGAAGAGACCCAGTACTTC	CASRLAGGEETQYF
TRBV11-3	TRBJ2-1	TRBD2	many	TGTGCCAGCAGCTTTAGTAGCGGGACCTACAATGAGCAGTTCTTC	CASSFSSGTYNEQFF
TRBV7-2	TRBJ1-3	-	many	TGTGCCAGCAGCTTAACTCCGACTGGAAACACCATATATTTT	CASSLTPTGNTIYF
TRBV29-1	TRBJ2-7	-	-	TGCAGCGTTGACTCGGGAATAGAGCAGTACTTC	CSVDSGIEQYF
TRBV3-1	TRBJ1-4	-	many	TGTGCCAGCACCGGAGACCGATCAACTAATGAAAAACTGTTTTTT	CASTGDRSTNEKLFF
TRBV7-3	TRBJ2-7	TRBD2	few	TGTGCCAGCAGCCCCGAACTAGCGGGTCGGCGGGGGCAGTACTTC	CASSPELAGRRGQYF
TRBV6-2/TRBV6-3	TRBJ2-2	-	few	TGTGCCAGCAGTTATATAGGGGACACCGGGGAGCTGTTTTTT	CASSYIGDTGELFF
TRBV18	TRBJ2-5	-	many	TGTGCCAGCTCACCCTTGGACGTTGAAGAGACCCAGTACTTC	CASSPLDVEETQYF
TRBV20-1	TRBJ2-3	-	many	TGCAGTGCTAGAGATCGGCGGGGTCTTTACTTTACAGATACGCAGTATTTT	CSARDRRGLYFTDTQYF
TRBV29-1	TRBJ2-1	TRBD2	many	TGCAGCGTTGAAGCTACGGGGAGCGGGAGGGAAGGTGAGCAGTTCTTC	CSVEATGSGREGEQFF
TRBV11-2	TRBJ2-7	-	many	TGTGCCAGCAGCTTCTTCCTAGGGGACTACGAGCAGTACTTC	CASSFFLGDYEQYF
TRBV6-9	TRBJ2-3	-	-	TGTGCCAGCAGTTATTCGAACGGGGACAGCACAGATACGCAGTATTTT	CASSYSNGDSTDTQYF